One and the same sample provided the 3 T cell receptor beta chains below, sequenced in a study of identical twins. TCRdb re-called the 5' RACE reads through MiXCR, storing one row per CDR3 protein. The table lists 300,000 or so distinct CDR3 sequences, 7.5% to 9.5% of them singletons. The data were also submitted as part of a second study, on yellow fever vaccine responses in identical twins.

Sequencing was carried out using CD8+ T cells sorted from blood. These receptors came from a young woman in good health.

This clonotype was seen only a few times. CDR3 in DNA: TGTGCCAGCAGCCAAGAGGACAGGGACACAGATACGCAGTATTTT. Residues: CASSQEDRDTDTQYF. The chain uses TRBV3-1 and TRBJ2-3; 8 bases agree with TRBD1. The germline V gene has CDR1 LGHDT and CDR2 YNNKEL (reference sequence). V lost 0 bases to trimming and J lost 2 bases; unmatched junction nucleotides: 1. This CDR3 comprises 15 residues.

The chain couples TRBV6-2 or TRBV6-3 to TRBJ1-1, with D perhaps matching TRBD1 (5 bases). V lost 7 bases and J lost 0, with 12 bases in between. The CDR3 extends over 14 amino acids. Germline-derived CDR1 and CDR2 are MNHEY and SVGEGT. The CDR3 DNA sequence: TGTGCCAGCACTCACGGGGGGATGAACACTGAAGCTTTCTTT. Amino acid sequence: CASTHGGMNTEAFF.

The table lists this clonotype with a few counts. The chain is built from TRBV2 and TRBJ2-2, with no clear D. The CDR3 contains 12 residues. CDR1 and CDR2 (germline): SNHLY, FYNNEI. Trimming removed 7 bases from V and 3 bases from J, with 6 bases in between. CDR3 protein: CASIHYTGELFF. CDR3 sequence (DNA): TGTGCCAGCATACATTACACCGGGGAGCTGTTTTTT.